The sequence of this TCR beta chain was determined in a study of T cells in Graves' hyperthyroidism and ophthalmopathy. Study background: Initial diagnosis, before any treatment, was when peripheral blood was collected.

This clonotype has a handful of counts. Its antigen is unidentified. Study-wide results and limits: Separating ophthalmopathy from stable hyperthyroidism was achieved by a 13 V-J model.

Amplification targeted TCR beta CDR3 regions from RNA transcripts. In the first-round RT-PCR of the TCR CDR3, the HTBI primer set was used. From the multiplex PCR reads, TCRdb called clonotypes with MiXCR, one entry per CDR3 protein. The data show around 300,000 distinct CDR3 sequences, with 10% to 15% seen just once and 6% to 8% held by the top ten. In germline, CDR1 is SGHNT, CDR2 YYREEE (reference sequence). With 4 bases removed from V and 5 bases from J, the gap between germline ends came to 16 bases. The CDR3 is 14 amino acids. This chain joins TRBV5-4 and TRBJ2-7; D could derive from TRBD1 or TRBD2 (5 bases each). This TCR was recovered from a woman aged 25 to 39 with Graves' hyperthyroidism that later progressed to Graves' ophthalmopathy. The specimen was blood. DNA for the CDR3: TGTGCCAGCAGCGGGGGACCGCCTTCCCACGAGCAGTACTTC. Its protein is CASSGGPPSHEQYF.